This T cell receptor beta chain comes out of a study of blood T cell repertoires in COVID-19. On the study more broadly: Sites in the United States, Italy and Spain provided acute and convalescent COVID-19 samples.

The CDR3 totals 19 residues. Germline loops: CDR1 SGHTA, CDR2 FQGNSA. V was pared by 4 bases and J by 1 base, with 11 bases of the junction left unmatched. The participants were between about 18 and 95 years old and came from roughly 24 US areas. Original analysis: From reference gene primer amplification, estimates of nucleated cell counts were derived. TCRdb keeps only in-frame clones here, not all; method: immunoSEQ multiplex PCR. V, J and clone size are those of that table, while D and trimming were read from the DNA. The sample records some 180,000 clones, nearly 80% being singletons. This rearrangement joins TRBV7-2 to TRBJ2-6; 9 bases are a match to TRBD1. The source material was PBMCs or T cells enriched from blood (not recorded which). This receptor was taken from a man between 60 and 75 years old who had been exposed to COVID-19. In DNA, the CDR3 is TGTGCCAGCAGCTACAACCCGACAGGGGGGGGTTCTGGGGCCAACGTCCTGACTTTC. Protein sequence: CASSYNPTGGGSGANVLTF.